The next 19 T cell receptor beta chains were all read from a single sample in a study of T-cell memory formation after mild COVID-19. One entry per CDR3 protein results from TCRdb running MiXCR on the 5' RACE reads. Found here are roughly 480,000 distinct CDR3 sequences, around a quarter of them singletons; the top ten hold under 15%. Sample: PBMCs or a T cell subset sorted from them (not recorded which). These receptors came from an adult woman who had mild COVID-19 (a few samples of this study predate the infection). Cell type and time point are not known.

V and J are TRBV5-1 and TRBJ2-1; 9 bases fit TRBD1. This CDR3 spans 15 amino acids. The V gene's germline CDR1 is SGHRS and CDR2 YFSETQ. With V trimmed by 3 bases and J by 7 bases, 8 bases remained unmatched. The CDR3 sequence: CASSSGQGISNEQFF. The DNA for the CDR3 is TGCGCCAGCAGCTCCGGACAGGGGATTAGTAATGAGCAGTTCTTC.

J is TRBJ1-2 and V is TRBV9; D is unresolved. Germline lookup yields CDR1 SGDLS and CDR2 YYNGEE. This CDR3 is 16 amino acids long. Trimming removed 1 base at V and 7 bases at J, with 20 bases between. CDR3 amino acids: CASSVRPLEGISGYTF. In DNA, the CDR3 is TGTGCCAGCAGCGTACGTCCCCTCGAAGGGATCTCTGGCTACACCTTC.

V is TRBV24-1 and J is TRBJ2-2; 13 bases line up with TRBD2. Germline CDR1 KGHDR, CDR2 SFDVKD. Trimming took 10 bases from V and 7 from J; bases not matched to a gene: 5. The CDR3 loop spans 14 amino acids. The CDR3: CATSGLAGNGELFF. The CDR3 bases are TGTGCCACGTCGGGACTAGCGGGGAACGGGGAGCTGTTTTTT.

The chain couples TRBV2 to TRBJ1-5, with TRBD1 identical over 7 bases. The germline V gene has CDR1 SNHLY and CDR2 FYNNEI. The J segment lost 4 bases and the V segment lost 5 bases, leaving 11 bases of the junction unmatched. The CDR3 length is 16 residues. CDR3: CASSTGQTSRNQPQHF. The CDR3 nucleotides are TGTGCCAGCAGTACGGGACAGACCTCGAGAAATCAGCCCCAGCATTTT. Combining the CDR3 with reference TRBV2 and TRBJ1-5 gives the whole variable domain EPEVTQTPSHQVTQMGQEVILRCVPISNHLYFYWYRQILGQKVEFLVSFYNNEISEKSEIFDDQFSVERPDGSNFTLKIRSTKLEDSAMYFCASSTGQTSRNQPQHFGDGTRLSIL.

This clonotype appeared a few times. The chain carries TRBV20-1 and TRBJ2-2; tentative D call: TRBD2 (6 bases). Germline V CDR1 and CDR2: DFQATT, SNEGSKA (reference sequence). The V end was cut by 0 bases, the J end by 0 bases, with 11 bases between. The CDR3 runs 16 residues. CDR3 nucleotide sequence: TGCAGTGCTAGAGATGAGGTAGCGGCGAACACCGGGGAGCTGTTTTTT. It encodes CSARDEVAANTGELFF.

This clonotype was seen more than once but under ten times. The V gene is TRBV11-2, the J gene TRBJ2-4, with D possibly being TRBD1 (5 bases). Trimming stripped 0 bases from V and 12 bases from J, with 18 bases between. Germline V lookup: CDR1 SGHAT, CDR2 FQNNGV. The CDR3 totals 15 residues. The CDR3 sequence: CASSLESGTGAAQYF. The CDR3 DNA is TGTGCCAGCAGCTTAGAATCGGGTACAGGCGCAGCTCAGTACTTC.

The gene calls are TRBV11-2 and TRBJ2-7, with TRBD2 matching over 11 bases. The germline V gene has CDR1 SGHAT and CDR2 FQNNGV. V trimming: 6 bases; J trimming: 5 bases; junction bases outside the gene matches: 9. This CDR3 is 15 amino acids long. CDR3 residues: CASRGIAGGPHEQYF. The CDR3 region has the DNA TGTGCCAGCAGAGGCATAGCGGGAGGGCCCCACGAGCAGTACTTC.

The chain combines TRBV7-2 with TRBJ1-5, with D maybe TRBD1 (5 bases). Germline V gene sequence: CDR1 SGHTA, CDR2 FQGNSA. The CDR3 consists of 15 residues. Trimming stripped 6 bases from V and 5 bases from J, with 17 bases between. In nucleotides, the CDR3 is TGTGCCAGCAGTCTAAGGTTGGGGGTAGATCAGCCCCAGCATTTT. As protein: CASSLRLGVDQPQHF.

This clonotype has more than one count but fewer than ten. CDR3 loop: CASRMTGSIYF. The DNA for the CDR3 is TGTGCCAGCAGAATGACAGGGTCCATATATTTT. The chain employs TRBV12-3 or TRBV12-4 and TRBJ1-3; TRBD1 matches 7 bases. The CDR3 contains 11 residues. V dropped 6 bases and J dropped 11; count of bases not matched to a gene: 4.

This clonotype was recorded a few times. The CDR3 DNA reads TGCGCCAGCAGGCGGACCGGGACTACCAACAATGAGCAGTTCTTC. Protein: CASRRTGTTNNEQFF. V gene TRBV4-1 combines with J gene TRBJ2-1, with 7 nucleotides matching TRBD2. The CDR3 extends over 15 amino acids. Per the germline V gene, CDR1 is MGHRA and CDR2 is YSYEKL. The V gene end was trimmed by 6 bases and the J gene end by 5 bases; junction bases not matched to a gene: 10.

The genes are TRBV2 and TRBJ2-1; D gene uncertain. With 7 bases removed from V and 2 bases from J, the gap between germline ends came to 12 bases. The CDR3 has 14 amino acids. The germline V gene encodes CDR1 SNHLY and CDR2 FYNNEI. The CDR3 sequence is CASIPSETYNEQFF. CDR3 DNA sequence: TGTGCCAGCATCCCGTCAGAAACCTACAATGAGCAGTTCTTC. The full variable domain, rest sourced from reference TRBV2 and TRBJ2-1, is EPEVTQTPSHQVTQMGQEVILRCVPISNHLYFYWYRQILGQKVEFLVSFYNNEISEKSEIFDDQFSVERPDGSNFTLKIRSTKLEDSAMYFCASIPSETYNEQFFGPGTRLTVL.

The J gene is TRBJ2-3, the V gene TRBV5-1; possibly TRBD1 for D (5 bases). Trimming cost V 6 bases and J 3 bases, with 11 bases left between them. The CDR3 totals 13 residues. Germline assignment: CDR1 SGHRS and CDR2 YFSETQ. The CDR3 spells CASILQGTDTQYF. The CDR3 bases are TGCGCCAGCATACTCCAGGGTACAGATACGCAGTATTTT.

The chain couples TRBV27 to TRBJ2-2; 7 bases line up with TRBD2. Per the germline V gene, CDR1 is MNHEY and CDR2 is SMNVEV (reference sequence). The CDR3 totals 16 residues. The V gene end was trimmed by 2 bases and the J gene end by 4 bases; junction bases not matched to a gene: 7. The CDR3 protein is CASSLAGDSGTGELFF. The CDR3, as DNA: TGTGCCAGCAGTTTAGCGGGAGATTCTGGCACCGGGGAGCTGTTTTTT.

The V call is TRBV30, the J call TRBJ2-6; 12 bases are shared with TRBD2. V lost 3 bases to trimming and J lost 0 bases; unmatched junction nucleotides: 9. The CDR3 consists of 19 residues. Germline assignment: CDR1 GTSNPN and CDR2 SVGIG (reference sequence). For the CDR3, the DNA is TGTGCCTGGAGGGAAACTAGCGGGAGGATACTCTCTGGGGCCAACGTCCTGACTTTC. Translating it yields CAWRETSGRILSGANVLTF.

V gene TRBV7-2 combines with J gene TRBJ2-7; D ambiguous. Per the germline V gene, CDR1 is SGHTA and CDR2 is FQGNSA. The CDR3 totals 14 residues. Trimming pared 5 bases from V and 0 bases from J, leaving 11 bases between. The CDR3 loop reads CASSAHWVSYEQYF. The CDR3 DNA sequence: TGTGCCAGCAGCGCACACTGGGTCTCCTACGAGCAGTACTTC.

J is TRBJ1-5 and V is TRBV7-8; D call uncertain. The CDR3 has 15 amino acids. Trimming took off 4 bases at V and 5 bases at J, with 15 bases between the two ends. Germline V gene lookup returns CDR1 SGHVS and CDR2 FQNEAQ. The CDR3: CASSSRAPGDQPQHF. The CDR3 DNA is TGTGCCAGCAGCTCTAGAGCCCCGGGAGATCAGCCCCAGCATTTT.

This rearrangement joins TRBV5-1 to TRBJ1-3; D remains ambiguous. The CDR3 is 14 amino acids. V was cut by 0 bases and J by 3 bases, with 7 bases left in between. Germline CDR1 and CDR2: SGHRS and YFSETQ. The CDR3: CASSLACHGNTIYF. In DNA, the CDR3 is TGCGCCAGCAGCTTGGCATGCCATGGAAACACCATATATTTT.

In its sample, this clonotype was seen a few times. This sequence joins TRBV5-1 and TRBJ2-2; D is possibly TRBD1 (6 bases). The CDR3 extends over 15 amino acids. Germline CDR1 is SGHRS and CDR2 is YFSETQ. V was trimmed by 6 bases and J by 1 base, leaving 13 bases between them. CDR3 sequence (DNA): TGCGCCAGCACCACCATGGGACAGAACACCGGGGAGCTGTTTTTT. Translation gives CASTTMGQNTGELFF.

This clonotype was counted ten times or more. In DNA, the CDR3 is TGCGCCAGCAGCGTGACACAGGGGAACTATGGCTACACCTTC. It translates to CASSVTQGNYGYTF. The J gene is TRBJ1-2, the V gene TRBV5-1; 7 nucleotides agree with TRBD1. There are 14 residues in the CDR3. The trim removed 4 bases at V and 2 bases at J, leaving 5 bases unmatched. CDR1 and CDR2 from the germline V gene are SGHRS and YFSETQ.